The 27 T cell receptor beta chains listed next were all sequenced from one sample in a study of vaccination and CD4 T cells after COVID-19. No antigen has been assigned to these receptors. Stated treatment: roughly ten-day PBMC culture with coronavirus spike peptide pools or control peptides (ViraFEST assay). Sequencing of DNA taken from cultured CD4+ T cells relied on the Oncomine TCR Beta short-read assay. TCRdb itself ran the PCR reads through MiXCR, one entry per CDR3 protein. This sample has some 18,000 distinct CDR3 sequences; roughly 56% occur once, and the top ten carry roughly 9.4%. Specimen: CD4+ T cells from blood, cultured in vitro. Source of these receptors: a human donor who had recovered from COVID-19.

This chain uses TRBV7-3 with TRBJ2-3, with 11 bases identical to TRBD2. The germline CDR1 and CDR2 sequences are SGHTA and FQGTGA. Trimming took 4 bases from V and 3 from J; bases not matched to a gene: 6. The CDR3 has 16 residues. The CDR3, as DNA: TGTGCCAGCAGCTCGTTAGCGGGAGGGGGGACAGATACGCAGTATTTT. Protein: CASSSLAGGGTDTQYF.

The J gene is TRBJ2-7, the V gene TRBV7-9, with no clear D. The CDR3 has 13 residues. The V and J ends lost 3 bases and 3 bases respectively, with 9 bases between them. Germline V lookup: CDR1 SEHNR, CDR2 FQNEAQ (reference sequence). The CDR3: CASSFAVRYEQYF. The CDR3 nucleotides are TGTGCCAGCAGCTTTGCGGTGCGCTACGAGCAGTACTTC.

The chain couples TRBV6-5 to TRBJ2-1; D unresolved. Germline assignment: CDR1 MNHEY and CDR2 SVGAGI. V shed 4 bases and J shed 0 bases, with 13 bases lying between them. This CDR3 has 16 residues. The CDR3 loop is CASSSSSLSSYNEQFF. In DNA, the CDR3 is TGTGCCAGCAGTTCTTCCTCCCTGAGCTCCTACAATGAGCAGTTCTTC.

A note on this clonotype: Germline and junction disagree at one end, which may indicate a read error. The chain combines TRBV7-7 with TRBJ2-1; D not resolved. CDR1 SSHAT and CDR2 FNYEAQ come from the germline V gene (reference sequence). The CDR3 loop spans 13 amino acids. CDR3 coding DNA: TGTGCTAGCAGCTTAGCAGTATGGGGTGAGCAGTTCTTC. It yields the protein CASSLAVWGEQFF.

The chain links TRBV30 to TRBJ1-2; a weak D match, TRBD1 (6 bases). This CDR3 spans 14 amino acids. Germline-derived CDR1 and CDR2 are GTSNPN and SVGIG (reference sequence). Trimming removed 4 bases from V and 8 bases from J, with 20 bases in between. CDR3 amino acids: CAWKGRGGAGGYTF. The DNA of the CDR3 is TGTGCCTGGAAGGGAAGAGGGGGGGCTGGAGGCTACACCTTC.

The chain uses TRBV18 and TRBJ2-5, with D possibly being TRBD1 (6 bases). Germline-derived CDR1 and CDR2 are KGHSH and LQKENI. Trimming removed 5 bases at V and 4 bases at J, with 14 bases between. The CDR3 has 14 residues. CDR3 amino acids: CASSSGHSVETQYF. The CDR3 coding sequence is TGTGCCAGCTCATCGGGACACTCTGTAGAGACCCAGTACTTC.

For the CDR3, the DNA is TGTGCCAGCAGCGTAGGAGGGGGCGGAGAGACCCAGTACTTC. This encodes CASSVGGGGETQYF. V and J are TRBV9 and TRBJ2-5, with 7 positions matching TRBD1. CDR1 is SGDLS, CDR2 YYNGEE, per germline. V shed 0 bases, J shed 4 bases, and the junction held 3 bases outside the gene matches. The CDR3 has 14 amino acids.

The rearrangement uses TRBV5-1 and TRBJ2-7, with TRBD2 matching over 7 bases. Germline V gene data show CDR1 as SGHRS and CDR2 as YFSETQ. V was pared by 3 bases and J by 2 bases, with 11 bases of the junction left unmatched. The CDR3 length is 16 residues. Written as DNA, the CDR3 is TGCGCCAGCAGCTCCGGGCCCGGGAGCGGGGCCTACGAGCAGTACTTC. Its protein is CASSSGPGSGAYEQYF. Complete variable domain (other parts from reference TRBV5-1 and TRBJ2-7): KAGVTQTPRYLIKTRGQQVTLSCSPISGHRSVSWYQQTPGQGLQFLFEYFSETQRNKGNFPGRFSGRQFSNSRSEMNVSTLELGDSALYLCASSSGPGSGAYEQYFGPGTRLTVT.

V usage is TRBV18 and J usage is TRBJ1-1, with D tentatively TRBD1 (5 bases). This CDR3 is built from 15 residues. Germline V CDR1 and CDR2: KGHSH, LQKENI. The germline V and J ends were trimmed by 5 bases and 4 bases, with 17 bases remaining between them. This chain's CDR3 is CASSVGGQFSTEAFF. The CDR3 DNA follows: TGTGCCAGCTCAGTGGGGGGTCAGTTTTCCACTGAAGCTTTCTTT.

The chain is built from TRBV7-8 and TRBJ1-5; a possible D gene is TRBD1 (5 bases). This CDR3 region has 15 residues. With 5 bases removed from V and 5 bases from J, the gap between germline ends came to 16 bases. Germline loops: CDR1 SGHVS, CDR2 FQNEAQ. This chain's CDR3 is CASSRKPGNDQPQHF. DNA of the CDR3: TGTGCCAGCAGCCGAAAGCCAGGGAATGATCAGCCCCAGCATTTT.

This chain links TRBV19 with TRBJ1-5; TRBD1 might be the D (6 bases). This CDR3 region has 16 residues. Looked up from germline, CDR1 is LNHDA and CDR2 is SQIVND (reference sequence). V lost 2 bases and J 1 base, leaving 12 bases between the germline ends. The CDR3 loop is CASSINRVTSNQPQHF. Written as DNA, the CDR3 is TGTGCCAGTAGTATAAACAGGGTAACAAGCAATCAGCCCCAGCATTTT.

This clonotype has only a few counts. The chain carries TRBV5-1 and TRBJ1-2; D unclear. Trimming removed 2 bases from V and 4 bases from J, with 21 bases in between. This CDR3 is 17 amino acids long. Germline V lookup: CDR1 SGHRS, CDR2 YFSETQ. This chain's CDR3 is CASSFSPLNPNLYGYTF. CDR3 sequence (DNA): TGCGCCAGCAGCTTTTCCCCCTTAAATCCTAACCTCTATGGCTACACCTTC.

The V call is TRBV30, the J call TRBJ2-1; 11 nucleotides line up with TRBD2. V shed 0 bases, J shed 7 bases, and the junction held 11 bases outside the gene matches. The germline V gene encodes CDR1 GTSNPN and CDR2 SVGIG (reference sequence). The CDR3 has 17 residues. CDR3 in amino acids: CAWSVGGSGRAWNEQFF. In nucleotides, the CDR3 is TGTGCCTGGAGTGTAGGGGGTAGCGGGAGGGCCTGGAATGAGCAGTTCTTC.

This clonotype was observed a few times. The V gene is TRBV28, the J gene TRBJ1-1, with unresolved D. Trimming took 2 bases from V and 2 from J, leaving 3 bases between them. The CDR3 is 12 amino acids. The germline gives CDR1 MDHEN, CDR2 SYDVKM. CDR3 amino acids: CASSLVNTEAFF. The DNA for the CDR3 is TGTGCCAGCAGTTTAGTCAACACTGAAGCTTTCTTT.

The CDR3 loop is CASSFPPNYNEQFF. In nucleotides, the CDR3 is TGTGCCAGCAGCTTCCCCCCAAATTACAATGAGCAGTTCTTC. J is TRBJ2-1 and V is TRBV11-1, with D unresolved. The CDR3 is made up of 14 amino acids. V lost 3 bases and J lost 4, with 10 bases in between. Germline loops: CDR1 SGHAT, CDR2 FQDESV (reference sequence).

The chain joins TRBV2 to TRBJ2-1; perhaps TRBD2 as D (6 bases). The CDR3 runs 12 residues. Trimming removed 4 bases at V and 7 bases at J, with 8 bases between. Germline lookup yields CDR1 SNHLY and CDR2 FYNNEI. DNA of the CDR3: TGTGCCAGCAGTGTCGCGGGGAATGAGCAGTTCTTC. It yields the protein CASSVAGNEQFF.

The chain has TRBV24-1 and TRBJ1-4; D unresolved. The germline CDR1 and CDR2 sequences are KGHDR and SFDVKD. This CDR3 comprises 14 residues. Trimming cost V 6 bases and J 5 bases, with 12 bases left between them. The DNA for the CDR3 is TGTGCCACCAGTCAGAACGGGGAAAATGAAAAACTGTTTTTT. Translation gives CATSQNGENEKLFF.

This clonotype was counted only a few times. The rearrangement joins TRBV20-1 to TRBJ2-1; 10 nucleotides match TRBD1. The CDR3 spans 16 residues. Germline V gene lookup returns CDR1 DFQATT and CDR2 SNEGSKA (reference sequence). V gave up 6 bases and J gave up 4 bases; unmatched junction bases: 12. CDR3 DNA: TGCAGTGCCCATCTTTTGGACAGGGGGAGGTACAATGAGCAGTTCTTC. Its translation: CSAHLLDRGRYNEQFF.

This clonotype was picked up a small number of times. The chain combines TRBV20-1 with TRBJ2-4; possible D gene TRBD1, 5 bases. The V end lost 0 bases, the J end lost 0 bases, and 12 bases lay between the germline ends. Germline V gives CDR1 DFQATT, CDR2 SNEGSKA (reference sequence). This CDR3 is built from 16 residues. CDR3 bases: TGCAGTGCTAGAGACAGGGTAAATCCAGCCAAAAACATTCAGTACTTC. Protein: CSARDRVNPAKNIQYF.

This chain links TRBV15 with TRBJ1-2; a possible D gene is TRBD1 (5 bases). Germline assignment: CDR1 LNHNV and CDR2 YYDKDF (reference sequence). The V gene lost 3 bases and the J gene lost 2 bases, with 13 bases spanning the gap. The CDR3 length is 15 residues. The CDR3 nucleotides read TGTGCCACCAGCAGGGCTTTCGGGGACAACTATGGCTACACCTTC. Translating it yields CATSRAFGDNYGYTF.

This chain connects TRBV19 to TRBJ1-1; D possibly corresponds to TRBD1 (5 bases). The CDR3 contains 16 residues. V was pared by 3 bases and J by 0 bases, with 14 bases between. Per germline, CDR1 LNHDA and CDR2 SQIVND (reference sequence). The CDR3 here is CASSIGTWGLNTEAFF. Here the CDR3 DNA reads TGTGCCAGTAGTATCGGAACTTGGGGACTGAACACTGAAGCTTTCTTT.

The chain combines TRBV19 with TRBJ2-3, with D perhaps given as TRBD1 or TRBD2 (6 bases each). This CDR3 is 14 amino acids long. Deletions cut 7 bases from V and 6 bases from J, with 17 bases between. From germline, CDR1 is LNHDA and CDR2 SQIVND (reference sequence). DNA for the CDR3: TGTGCCAGTAATTCGGGGGCCTTGGGGGATACGCAGTATTTT. It translates to CASNSGALGDTQYF.

V is TRBV6-1 and J is TRBJ1-5; D is unclear. CDR1 is MNHNS, CDR2 SASEGT, per germline. The CDR3 is 13 amino acids. Between the trimmed V and J ends, which lost 7 bases and 5 bases, there was a span of 12 bases. The CDR3 loop reads CASNDISDQPQHF. The CDR3 DNA follows: TGTGCCAGCAACGACATTTCGGATCAGCCCCAGCATTTT.

This clonotype is deemed medium-sized. This chain links TRBV29-1 with TRBJ1-1; D might be TRBD1 (5 bases). Trimming stripped 3 bases from V and 4 bases from J, with 21 bases between. Germline-derived CDR1 and CDR2 are SQVTM and ANQGSEA. The CDR3 is made up of 16 amino acids. CDR3 amino acids: CSVDIFSGSGLTEAFF. The CDR3 region has the DNA TGCAGCGTTGATATTTTCTCAGGGAGTGGTCTCACTGAAGCTTTCTTT.

The CDR3 loop reads CASSQRWERGNTEAFF. CDR3 in DNA: TGCGCCAGCAGCCAACGATGGGAGCGGGGGAACACTGAAGCTTTCTTT. This chain uses TRBV4-1 with TRBJ1-1, with D hard to call. The CDR3 covers 16 residues. CDR1 MGHRA and CDR2 YSYEKL come from the germline V gene. V dropped 2 bases and J dropped 1 base, with 14 bases sitting between them.

There are a few counts of this clonotype. This chain connects TRBV7-2 to TRBJ1-2; D is undetermined. In germline, CDR1 is SGHTA, CDR2 FQGNSA. Trimming left V 3 bases short and J 1 base short, with 9 bases between. This CDR3 spans 14 amino acids. The chain's CDR3 is CASSFWTGNYGYTF. The DNA of the CDR3 is TGTGCCAGCAGCTTCTGGACGGGTAACTATGGCTACACCTTC.

This clonotype rates as large. The rearrangement links TRBV5-1 to TRBJ2-2; D gene uncertain. The germline V gene has CDR1 SGHRS and CDR2 YFSETQ. Trimming took 0 bases from V and 4 from J, leaving 4 bases between them. The CDR3 is 13 amino acids. The CDR3 nucleotides read TGCGCCAGCAGCTTGGTACTCACCGGGGAGCTGTTTTTT. This sequence encodes CASSLVLTGELFF.